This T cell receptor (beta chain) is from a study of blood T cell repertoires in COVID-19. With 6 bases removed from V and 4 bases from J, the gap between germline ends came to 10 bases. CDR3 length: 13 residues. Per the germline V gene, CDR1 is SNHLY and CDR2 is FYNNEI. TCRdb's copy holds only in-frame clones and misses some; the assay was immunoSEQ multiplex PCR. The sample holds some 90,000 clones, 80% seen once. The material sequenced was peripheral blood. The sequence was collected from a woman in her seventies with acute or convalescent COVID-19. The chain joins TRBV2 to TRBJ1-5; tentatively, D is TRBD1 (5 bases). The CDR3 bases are TGTGCCAGCAGGAGACAGTCGAATCAGCCCCAGCATTTT. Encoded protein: CASRRQSNQPQHF.